The clone carrying this TCR beta chain occurred once. Its target is unknown. V gave up 2 bases and J gave up 4 bases, with 15 bases separating them. The CDR3 runs to 15 residues. Germline CDR1 is MNHEY and CDR2 is SVGEGT. Using immunoSEQ multiplex PCR, the repertoire was profiled, and TCRdb retains in-frame clones only, with some absent. Of 180,000 or so clones in the sample, about 89% were seen once. This entry is derived from a study of T cell responses to AZD1222 COVID-19 vaccine. Study findings and constraints: There were vaccine-associated CD4 TCRs across spike, dominant at 160-218 and 743-854. At study baseline, merely six AZD1222 recipients were seropositive. Researchers took repertoire samples only after the peak T cell response had come. Females outnumbered males among donors, who were mostly white British; clonal diversity was possibly underestimated.

The clonotype comes from an adult in good health. The chain uses TRBV6-2 or TRBV6-3 and TRBJ2-7, with a possible D match to TRBD1 (5 bases). Sequenced material: peripheral blood, taken on day 0 of AZD1222 vaccination. The CDR3 sequence is CASSYPTVPFYEQYF. DNA for the CDR3: TGTGCCAGCAGTTACCCGACAGTTCCGTTTTACGAGCAGTACTTC.